This T cell receptor beta chain was sequenced during a study of T-cell memory formation after mild COVID-19. This clonotype occurred a few times. TCRdb processed the 5' RACE reads anew with MiXCR; each CDR3 protein has one entry. The data contain 120,000 to 150,000 distinct CDR3 sequences, 19% of them singletons. Losses at the gene ends were 4 bases for V and 2 bases for J; bases not matched to a gene: 15. The germline V gene has CDR1 LGHDT and CDR2 YNNKEL (reference sequence). The CDR3 contains 19 residues. The material sequenced was PBMCs or a T cell subset sorted from them (not recorded which). The J gene is TRBJ2-7, the V gene TRBV3-1; 12 nucleotides agree with TRBD2. The receptor was isolated from an adult woman who had mild COVID-19 (a few samples of this study predate the infection). Cell type and time point are not known. The CDR3 bases are TGTGCCAGCAGCCGCAAGAGCCCGGGCCTAGCGGGAGGGGCCTACGAGCAGTACTTC. It translates to CASSRKSPGLAGGAYEQYF.